This T cell receptor (beta chain) was sequenced during a study of T-cell reconstitution after alpha-beta-depleted transplantation in children. V was cut by 0 bases and J by 2 bases, with 8 bases left in between. Looked up from germline, CDR1 is SGHRS and CDR2 is YFSETQ. The CDR3 consists of 14 residues. The authors prepared the TCRbeta library with unique molecular identifiers. One entry per CDR3 protein results from TCRdb running MiXCR on the PCR reads. This table holds about 230,000 distinct CDR3 sequences, approximately 9.8% found once. The V and J genes are TRBV5-1 and TRBJ2-5, with a tentative D call TRBD1 (5 bases). This specimen was PBMCs from the stem cell graft donor, taken from the stem cell graft. This TCR came from a human donor who donated a stem cell graft to a child with SCID. CDR3 sequence: CASSLARVQETQYF. For the CDR3, the DNA is TGCGCCAGCAGCTTGGCCAGGGTTCAAGAGACCCAGTACTTC. Together with reference TRBV5-1 and TRBJ2-5, the CDR3 gives the full variable domain: KAGVTQTPRYLIKTRGQQVTLSCSPISGHRSVSWYQQTPGQGLQFLFEYFSETQRNKGNFPGRFSGRQFSNSRSEMNVSTLELGDSALYLCASSLARVQETQYFGPGTRLLVL.